Following are 19 T cell receptor beta chains from one sample sequenced in a study of CXCR3-negative and CXCR3-positive naive CD8 T cells. The libraries of TRB cDNA were prepared using 5' RACE with UMI labels. TCRdb reprocessed the 5' RACE reads and stores each CDR3 protein as one record, lacking DNA. The sample holds over 35,000 distinct CDR3 sequences. The sequenced material came from naive CXCR3- CD8+ T cells from blood. Subset noted: CD45RO-CCR7+CD27+CD95- naive CD8+ T cells lacking CXCR3 (TNR3-). These receptors were obtained from a human donor in good health. Some clones in this sample may be carry-over from other donors' samples.

This sequence joins TRBV6-5 and TRBJ2-5; TCRdb calls TRBD2, which cannot be checked without DNA. The CDR3 covers 15 residues. CDR1 is MNHEY, CDR2 SVGAGI, per germline. This chain's CDR3 is CASSYGGRMLETQYF.

The chain is built from TRBV7-9 and TRBJ1-1; the TCRdb call, TRBD1, lacks DNA for checking. Germline V gene sequence: CDR1 SEHNR, CDR2 FQNEAQ (reference sequence). CDR3 length equals 12 residues. CDR3 sequence: CASSLHREEAFF. Based on the CDR3 plus reference TRBV7-9 and TRBJ1-1, the full variable domain is DTGVSQNPRHKITKRGQNVTFRCDPISEHNRLYWYRQTLGQGPEFLTYFQNEAQLEKSRLLSDRFSAERPKGSFSTLEIQRTEQGDSAMYLCASSLHREEAFFGQGTRLTVV.

The chain uses TRBV25-1 and TRBJ2-1. The CDR3 is 13 residues long. Per germline, CDR1 MGHDK and CDR2 SYGVNS. The CDR3 reads CASGRDSYNEQFF.

The V and J genes are TRBV12-3 or TRBV12-4 and TRBJ2-5; TCRdb's D call, TRBD2, is unchecked because there is no DNA. This CDR3 has 14 residues. The CDR3 reads CASNSDYTQETQYF.

The chain joins TRBV12-3 or TRBV12-4 to TRBJ2-7. The CDR3 length is 12 residues. CDR3: CASSFNTYEQYF.

The chain uses TRBV7-9 and TRBJ2-5; the TRBD2 assignment by TCRdb is unverifiable without DNA. Per germline, CDR1 SEHNR and CDR2 FQNEAQ (reference sequence). This CDR3 is 17 amino acids long. The CDR3: CASSSDPTSGNLETQYF.

The chain joins TRBV4-3 to TRBJ2-7; TCRdb gives TRBD1 as the D gene, but with no DNA this cannot be confirmed. In germline, CDR1 is LGHNA, CDR2 YSLEER. CDR3 length: 16 amino acids. CDR3 protein: CASSQGRTASSYEQYF.

This CDR3 reads CASSQRGTDTQYF. This rearrangement joins TRBV4-1 to TRBJ2-3. The germline gives CDR1 MGHRA, CDR2 YSYEKL. The CDR3 consists of 13 residues.

The chain recombines TRBV28 with TRBJ1-5. CDR3 size: 13 residues. Germline V gene data show CDR1 as MDHEN and CDR2 as SYDVKM. This CDR3 is CASSLGFNQPQHF.

The chain is built from TRBV28 and TRBJ2-1; TCRdb selects TRBD2, and the lack of DNA leaves this call unchecked. In germline, CDR1 is MDHEN, CDR2 SYDVKM. The CDR3 totals 15 residues. The CDR3 reads CASSSDIGTRNEQFF.

The rearrangement joins TRBV20-1 to TRBJ2-1; TCRdb designates TRBD1, a call that cannot be tested without DNA. CDR3 length equals 14 residues. Germline V CDR1 and CDR2: DFQATT, SNEGSKA (reference sequence). Here the CDR3 reads CSAPDRDSYNEQFF.

The chain carries TRBV7-2 and TRBJ1-2; with no DNA, the TCRdb D assignment of TRBD1 cannot be verified. The CDR3 loop spans 14 amino acids. Per the germline V gene, CDR1 is SGHTA and CDR2 is FQGNSA. The CDR3 sequence: CASSLFRGSYGYTF.

The V and J genes are TRBV30 and TRBJ2-5. The CDR3 covers 13 residues. Per the germline V gene, CDR1 is GTSNPN and CDR2 is SVGIG (reference sequence). The CDR3: CAWLYGPQETQYF.

The chain carries TRBV6-6 and TRBJ2-1; no DNA is available, so the TRBD1 call from TCRdb remains unchecked. Germline-derived CDR1 and CDR2 are MNHNY and SVGAGI (reference sequence). This CDR3 comprises 16 residues. The CDR3 sequence: CASSYSRDLSYNEQFF.

V is TRBV19 and J is TRBJ1-5; the D gene TCRdb calls, TRBD1, cannot be checked with no DNA. The CDR3 consists of 15 residues. The V gene's germline CDR1 is LNHDA and CDR2 SQIVND (reference sequence). CDR3 sequence: CASSTGTRGDQPQHF.

The chain is built from TRBV21-1 and TRBJ2-4. TRBV21-1 is described as a pseudogene. The length of the CDR3 is 14 residues. This CDR3 reads CASVLGVAKNIQYF.

This sequence joins TRBV28 and TRBJ2-1; TCRdb returns TRBD2, unconfirmable since there is no DNA. From germline, CDR1 is MDHEN and CDR2 SYDVKM. The CDR3 runs 14 residues. The CDR3 here is CASTLAGGGNEQFF. Based on the CDR3 plus reference TRBV28 and TRBJ2-1, the full variable domain is DVKVTQSSRYLVKRTGEKVFLECVQDMDHENMFWYRQDPGLGLRLIYFSYDVKMKEKGDIPEGYSVSREKKERFSLILESASTNQTSMYLCASTLAGGGNEQFFGPGTRLTVL.

The chain combines TRBV28 with TRBJ2-5; checking the TCRdb D call of TRBD1 is not possible without DNA. The CDR3 loop spans 16 amino acids. Germline V gene sequence: CDR1 MDHEN, CDR2 SYDVKM. CDR3 region: CASTPFANGGPETQYF.

The chain links TRBV11-3 to TRBJ1-1. The CDR3 sequence is 13 residues long. Germline lookup yields CDR1 SGHNT and CDR2 YENEEA. The CDR3 loop is CASRDKANTEAFF.